What follows are 7 T cell receptor beta chains derived from one specimen sequenced in a study of blood T cell repertoires in COVID-19. The protocol was immunoSEQ multiplex PCR, while the TCRdb copy is restricted to in-frame clones and leaves out a portion. The table lists fewer than 250,000 clones, 86% of them singletons. Material for sequencing was PBMCs or T cells enriched from blood (not recorded which). These receptor sequences come from a woman between 40 and 55 years old with acute COVID-19.

This sequence joins TRBV7-2 and TRBJ2-5; TRBD2 is a possible D gene (6 bases). Germline lookup yields CDR1 SGHTA and CDR2 FQGNSA. The CDR3 is 14 residues long. The V and J ends lost 4 bases and 7 bases respectively, with 16 bases between them. The CDR3 region is CASSWTAGRGTQYF. CDR3 nucleotide sequence: TGTGCCAGCAGCTGGACGGCGGGGAGAGGGACCCAGTACTTC.

The chain links TRBV27 to TRBJ2-1; 9 nucleotides match TRBD2. Germline values: CDR1 MNHEY, CDR2 SMNVEV (reference sequence). The CDR3 has 15 amino acids. The J segment lost 9 bases and the V segment lost 3 bases, leaving 9 bases of the junction unmatched. The CDR3 region has the DNA TGTGCCAGCAGTTTTACGGCGGGAGGGCGTCCTGAGCAGTTCTTC. Translated: CASSFTAGGRPEQFF.

The chain has TRBV18 and TRBJ2-7; weak D call: TRBD2 (5 bases). Trimming took 3 bases from V and 2 from J, leaving 8 bases between them. This CDR3 has 13 amino acids. The V gene's germline CDR1 is KGHSH and CDR2 LQKENI. As DNA, the CDR3 is TGTGCCAGCTCACCGGACTTAGCCTACGAGCAGTACTTC. Its translation: CASSPDLAYEQYF.

The chain uses TRBV3-1 (or the pseudogene TRBV3-2) and TRBJ2-5, with 11 bases aligning to TRBD2. V shed 4 bases, J shed 3 bases, and the junction held 10 bases outside the gene matches. CDR3 length: 17 amino acids. CDR1 LGHDT and CDR2 YNNKEL come from the germline V gene (reference sequence). Here the CDR3 reads CASSRRRSGRGEETQYF. CDR3 DNA sequence: TGTGCCAGCAGCCGCAGGCGTAGCGGGAGGGGAGAAGAGACCCAGTACTTC.

This clone was seen a few times. J is TRBJ1-1 and V is TRBV2; possible D gene TRBD1, 6 bases. V was pared by 7 bases and J by 4 bases, with 13 bases between. Germline CDR1 is SNHLY and CDR2 is FYNNEI. This CDR3 has 13 amino acids. This chain's CDR3 is CASNQQGGTEAFF. The CDR3 coding sequence is TGTGCCAGCAATCAACAGGGTGGCACTGAAGCTTTCTTT.

V gene TRBV5-8 combines with J gene TRBJ2-5; 8 bases match TRBD2. The CDR3 has 15 residues. Germline values: CDR1 SGHTS, CDR2 YDEGEE. J gave up 5 bases and V 4 bases, and 10 bases lay outside the gene matches. This chain's CDR3 is CASSMSGRGRETQYF. CDR3 coding DNA: TGTGCCAGCAGCATGAGCGGGAGAGGGAGGGAGACCCAGTACTTC.

The CDR3 spells CASSLGYLVALNNEQFF. The DNA for the CDR3 is TGCGCCAGCAGCTTGGGGTACCTAGTAGCCCTCAACAATGAGCAGTTCTTC. This chain connects TRBV5-1 to TRBJ2-1; no firm D call. Trimming took off 0 bases at V and 5 bases at J, with 18 bases between the two ends. The CDR3 consists of 17 residues. Germline CDR1 and CDR2: SGHRS and YFSETQ.